This note documents a single T cell receptor (beta chain) sequence. The data were taken from a study of control samples from healthy donors and cancer patients. This CDR3 is 14 amino acids long. Germline CDR1 reads KGHSH; CDR2 reads LQKENI. V lost 4 bases and J lost 4, with 13 bases in between. Some clones are missing from TCRdb's copy, which holds only in-frame ones; the method was immunoSEQ multiplex PCR. The sample has approximately 150,000 clones, about nine tenths seen once; the top ten hold under 4%. The sequence derives from a man aged 30-40 years in good health. The chain combines TRBV18 with TRBJ1-1; D may be TRBD1 (5 bases). Sequenced sample: blood. CDR3 nucleotides: TGTGCCAGCTCACGAGGGACGGGGGGCACTGAAGCTTTCTTT. Its protein product is CASSRGTGGTEAFF.